This T cell receptor beta chain comes out of a study of T cell repertoires in cytomegalovirus infection. Study background: HLA-B-restricted CMV epitopes that are well studied, plus recently identified HLA-C-restricted ones, were used by the study. Public TCR beta signatures indicated both CMV infection and matching HLA type.

MiXCR, applied by TCRdb to the reads, yields one record per CDR3 protein. The repertoire holds some 350,000 distinct CDR3 sequences, with about 32% as singletons. Per the germline V gene, CDR1 is SGHTA and CDR2 is FQGNSA. The CDR3 runs to 15 residues. V trimming: 2 bases; J trimming: 4 bases; junction bases outside the gene matches: 3. Notes on the study in general: It was HLA-C-restricted CMV-specific TCR beta clonotypes that dominated the response ex vivo. People with CMV and the relevant HLA were identified by cumulative public TCR beta family frequency.

With respect to this clonotype: Its antigen is unidentified.

Sample: cultured PBMCs, taken from culture after CMV antigen stimulation. This chain uses TRBV7-2 with TRBJ2-5; 11 positions match TRBD1. The source is a human donor in good health (CMV status not recorded). Some clones in this sample may be carry-over from other donors' samples. CDR3 loop: CASSLTGTGGETQYF. Written as DNA, the CDR3 is TGTGCCAGCAGCTTAACCGGGACAGGGGGAGAGACCCAGTACTTC.